The table lists the clone carrying this TCR beta chain with a count of one. Some clones are missing from TCRdb's copy, which holds only in-frame ones; the method was immunoSEQ multiplex PCR. The data contain some 69,000 clones, about nine tenths of them singletons. The CDR3 length is 12 residues. The germline V gene encodes CDR1 SGHRS and CDR2 YFSETQ. V lost 3 bases to trimming and J lost 2 bases, with 6 bases between them. These data come from a study of blood T cell repertoires in COVID-19. The clonotype comes from a man between 60 and 75 years old with acute or convalescent COVID-19. The V call is TRBV5-1, the J call TRBJ2-7, with D unresolved. The sequenced sample consisted of peripheral blood. The CDR3 nucleotides read TGCGCCAGCAGCTCCGCGGCCTACGAGCAGTACTTC. Translating gives CASSSAAYEQYF. Full variable domain (missing parts from reference TRBV5-1 and TRBJ2-7): KAGVTQTPRYLIKTRGQQVTLSCSPISGHRSVSWYQQTPGQGLQFLFEYFSETQRNKGNFPGRFSGRQFSNSRSEMNVSTLELGDSALYLCASSSAAYEQYFGPGTRLTVT.